The 26 T cell receptor beta chains listed next were all sequenced from one sample in a study of human versus mouse CDR3 diversity and MHC coevolution. TCRdb keeps only in-frame clones here, not all; method: immunoSEQ multiplex PCR. The sample shows about 73,000 clones, under 95% of them seen only once. The source material was naive CD4+ T cells from blood. Subset indicated: CD45RO-negative CD62L-positive naive CD4 T cells. These receptors all stem from a person between 25 and 69 years old in good health.

The chain joins TRBV7-9 to TRBJ1-2; D is perhaps TRBD1 (6 bases). There are 13 residues in the CDR3. Germline V gene lookup returns CDR1 SEHNR and CDR2 FQNEAQ (reference sequence). V was pared by 6 bases and J by 4 bases, with 12 bases between. The CDR3, as DNA: TGTGCCAGCAGTAGGGACAAACCCTATGGCTACACCTTC. Residues: CASSRDKPYGYTF.

This clone has a single count. V is TRBV4-1 and J is TRBJ2-5, with a tentative D call TRBD2 (5 bases). V lost 2 bases, J lost 3 bases, and 10 bases lay in between. The CDR3 length is 14 residues. CDR1 and CDR2 (germline): MGHRA, YSYEKL. CDR3 nucleotides: TGCGCCAGCAGCCAAAGCCCGCGGGAAGAGACCCAGTACTTC. Amino acids: CASSQSPREETQYF.

This clone was picked up one time. The CDR3 sequence is CASWVGSPGETQYF. The CDR3 nucleotides are TGTGCCAGCTGGGTAGGGAGCCCAGGAGAGACCCAGTACTTC. This sequence joins TRBV2 and TRBJ2-5, with D maybe TRBD2 (5 bases). Germline V gene data show CDR1 as SNHLY and CDR2 as FYNNEI. This CDR3 region has 14 residues. V was trimmed by 8 bases and J by 4 bases, leaving 17 bases between them.

This chain connects TRBV12-5 to TRBJ2-1; possibly TRBD1 for D (5 bases). Per the germline V gene, CDR1 is LGHNT and CDR2 is FRNRAP. There are 19 residues in the CDR3. Trimming pared 2 bases from V and 7 bases from J, leaving 27 bases between. CDR3 sequence reads: CASGLLFPVLKGLGNEQFF. The CDR3 DNA reads TGTGCTAGTGGTTTGTTGTTCCCCGTATTGAAGGGGCTGGGGAATGAGCAGTTCTTC.

The CDR3 coding sequence is TGTGCCAGCAGTCGAGGACTTCCTGGACCCTACGAGCAGTACTTC. It encodes CASSRGLPGPYEQYF. This chain joins TRBV27 and TRBJ2-7, with D maybe TRBD2 (5 bases). V gave up 5 bases and J gave up 2 bases, with 16 bases separating them. This CDR3 comprises 15 residues. Germline CDR1 reads MNHEY; CDR2 reads SMNVEV (reference sequence).

Comments on this clone: The CDR3 does not close with the conserved phenylalanine or tryptophan, likely indicating a read error. The chain carries TRBV2 and TRBJ2-2; D gene unclear. The CDR3 has 15 amino acids. Trimming took off 1 base at V and 6 bases at J, with 12 bases between the two ends. The germline V gene encodes CDR1 SNHLY and CDR2 FYNNEI. CDR3 sequence (DNA): TGTGCCAGCAGTGAAGGGGTTAGCTCGGCCGGGGAGCTGTTTTCT. Translating gives CASSEGVSSAGELFS.

The genes are TRBV4-1 and TRBJ2-1, with TRBD2 identical over 8 bases. This CDR3 is built from 13 residues. Trimming took 2 bases from V and 14 from J; bases not matched to a gene: 8. From germline, CDR1 is MGHRA and CDR2 YSYEKL. This CDR3 reads CASSQSIAGPKFF. Here the CDR3 DNA reads TGCGCCAGCAGCCAAAGCATAGCGGGACCGAAGTTCTTC.

This chain joins TRBV7-6 and TRBJ2-1; possible D gene TRBD2, 5 bases. This CDR3 spans 13 amino acids. Germline V gives CDR1 SGHVS, CDR2 FNYEAQ. Trimming removed 5 bases from V and 10 bases from J, with 15 bases in between. This chain's CDR3 is CASSLGPGSEQFF. In DNA form, the CDR3 reads TGTGCCAGCAGCCTCGGACCGGGGTCGGAGCAGTTCTTC.

This rearrangement joins TRBV19 to TRBJ2-7; D may be TRBD1 (5 bases). Germline-derived CDR1 and CDR2 are LNHDA and SQIVND (reference sequence). Trimming stripped 0 bases from V and 6 bases from J, with 9 bases between. The CDR3 extends over 13 amino acids. In DNA, the CDR3 is TGTGCCAGTAGTATAGATGGGCAGGGCGAGCAGTACTTC. Translated, it gives CASSIDGQGEQYF.

The chain joins TRBV5-6 to TRBJ2-1, with D possibly TRBD1 on 6 matching bases. Germline assignment: CDR1 SGHDT and CDR2 YYEEEE. V lost 0 bases, J lost 12 bases, and 13 bases lay in between. This CDR3 has 13 amino acids. CDR3 sequence reads: CASSLAERGGQFF. DNA of the CDR3: TGTGCCAGCAGCTTGGCCGAGCGAGGGGGGCAGTTCTTC.

The rearrangement uses TRBV19 and TRBJ2-1; the match to TRBD2 covers 8 bases. The germline gives CDR1 LNHDA, CDR2 SQIVND (reference sequence). The CDR3 is made up of 15 amino acids. Unmatched junction bases numbered 8, after V lost 1 base and J lost 9 bases. This CDR3 is CASSIVAIRGGEQFF. Written as DNA, the CDR3 is TGTGCCAGTAGTATAGTGGCCATCCGGGGGGGTGAGCAGTTCTTC.

The chain couples TRBV6-5 to TRBJ2-7; a weak D match, TRBD2 (6 bases). The germline CDR1 and CDR2 sequences are MNHEY and SVGAGI. The CDR3 spans 13 residues. V was trimmed by 7 bases and J by 0 bases, leaving 10 bases between them. The CDR3 loop reads CASTTGVSYEQYF. The CDR3, as DNA: TGTGCCAGCACAACGGGGGTCTCCTACGAGCAGTACTTC.

V is TRBV6-1 and J is TRBJ1-4; D is undetermined. The V and J ends lost 2 bases and 4 bases respectively, with 11 bases between them. This CDR3 region has 15 residues. Germline values: CDR1 MNHNS, CDR2 SASEGT. The CDR3 DNA sequence: TGTGCCAGCAGTGAATCGGGGTCGAGTAATGAAAAACTGTTTTTT. Its translation is CASSESGSSNEKLFF.

This chain joins TRBV5-1 and TRBJ2-1, with 12 bases aligning to TRBD2. The CDR3 runs to 16 residues. Germline V gene data show CDR1 as SGHRS and CDR2 as YFSETQ. The V gene end was trimmed by 0 bases and the J gene end by 8 bases; junction bases not matched to a gene: 6. CDR3 DNA sequence: TGCGCCAGCAGCTTGGCCTTGCCTAGCGGGAGGGATGAGCAGTTCTTC. It codes for CASSLALPSGRDEQFF. The variable domain in full, with the rest retrieved from reference TRBV5-1 and TRBJ2-1, is KAGVTQTPRYLIKTRGQQVTLSCSPISGHRSVSWYQQTPGQGLQFLFEYFSETQRNKGNFPGRFSGRQFSNSRSEMNVSTLELGDSALYLCASSLALPSGRDEQFFGPGTRLTVL.

This rearrangement joins TRBV2 to TRBJ2-5, with 7 bases matching TRBD1. Germline CDR1 is SNHLY and CDR2 is FYNNEI. The V gene end was trimmed by 5 bases and the J gene end by 0 bases; junction bases not matched to a gene: 6. CDR3 length: 15 amino acids. DNA of the CDR3: TGTGCCAGCAGTTCTAGGACAGGCTACCAAGAGACCCAGTACTTC. Its protein product is CASSSRTGYQETQYF.

This chain links TRBV6-6 with TRBJ1-4; no definite D call. The CDR3 extends over 14 amino acids. From germline, CDR1 is MNHNY and CDR2 SVGAGI (reference sequence). The ends were cut back, 3 bases at V and 5 bases at J, with 10 bases in the middle. CDR3 in amino acids: CASSYREPNEKLFF. CDR3 DNA sequence: TGTGCCAGCAGTTATCGGGAACCGAATGAAAAACTGTTTTTT.

The chain links TRBV18 to TRBJ1-3, with a tentative D call TRBD1 (6 bases). Trimming stripped 6 bases from V and 0 bases from J, with 21 bases between. Germline V gene sequence: CDR1 KGHSH, CDR2 LQKENI. The CDR3 contains 18 residues. This CDR3 is CASSPKPTQGISGNTIYF. The CDR3 DNA reads TGTGCCAGCTCCCCTAAGCCTACCCAGGGGATCTCTGGAAACACCATATATTTT.

V and J are TRBV11-2 and TRBJ2-3; D is unresolved. CDR1 is SGHAT and CDR2 is FQNNGV in the germline V gene. CDR3 length equals 12 residues. Trimming took 2 bases from V and 5 from J, leaving 5 bases between them. For the CDR3, the DNA is TGTGCCAGCAGCTTATTCGGAGATACGCAGTATTTT. As protein: CASSLFGDTQYF.

The V gene is TRBV6-5, the J gene TRBJ1-1; D may be TRBD1 (6 bases). V was pared by 0 bases and J by 3 bases, with 14 bases between. This CDR3 comprises 16 residues. CDR1 is MNHEY and CDR2 is SVGAGI in the germline V gene. In nucleotides, the CDR3 is TGTGCCAGCAGTTACTCGATTGGGGGGGCCGACACTGAAGCTTTCTTT. Translated, it gives CASSYSIGGADTEAFF.

CDR3 coding DNA: TGTGCCAGCAGTTTATTGGGACAGGGGCCCCTCCACTTT. This sequence encodes CASSLLGQGPLHF. The chain couples TRBV27 to TRBJ1-6; 10 positions agree with TRBD1. V lost 1 base and J lost 13; bases outside the gene matches: 1. Germline V gene data show CDR1 as MNHEY and CDR2 as SMNVEV (reference sequence). The CDR3 is 13 residues long.

The chain has TRBV7-6 and TRBJ2-6; D gene unclear. The V end was cut by 5 bases, the J end by 1 base, with 12 bases between. CDR1 SGHVS and CDR2 FNYEAQ come from the germline V gene. The CDR3 length is 16 residues. CDR3 in amino acids: CASSPTVPSGANVLTF. In nucleotides, the CDR3 is TGTGCCAGCAGCCCAACTGTACCTTCTGGGGCCAACGTCCTGACTTTC. The variable domain in full, with the rest retrieved from reference TRBV7-6 and TRBJ2-6, is GAGVSQSPRYKVTKRGQDVALRCDPISGHVSLYWYRQALGQGPEFLTYFNYEAQQDKSGLPNDRFSAERPEGSISTLTIQRTEQRDSAMYRCASSPTVPSGANVLTFGAGSRLTVL.

The chain links TRBV4-1 to TRBJ2-3, with 7 bases fitting TRBD2. In germline, CDR1 is MGHRA, CDR2 YSYEKL. The CDR3 is 15 residues long. The V segment lost 0 bases and the J segment 3 bases; nucleotides outside the gene matches: 3. CDR3 sequence reads: CASSQDGGGTDTQYF. CDR3 in DNA: TGCGCCAGCAGCCAAGATGGCGGGGGAACAGATACGCAGTATTTT.

The chain recombines TRBV5-1 with TRBJ1-3; D is unclear. V dropped 3 bases and J dropped 0 bases, with 13 bases sitting between them. Germline CDR1 reads SGHRS; CDR2 reads YFSETQ. The CDR3 runs to 16 residues. The CDR3, as DNA: TGCGCCAGCAGCTCGTTCCCAGCGTCCTCTGGAAACACCATATATTTT. As protein: CASSSFPASSGNTIYF.

The chain combines TRBV18 with TRBJ1-1; D perhaps matches TRBD1 (6 bases). Trimming removed 2 bases at V and 2 bases at J, with 21 bases between. The CDR3 has 18 amino acids. Per the germline V gene, CDR1 is KGHSH and CDR2 is LQKENI. The CDR3 coding sequence is TGTGCCAGCTCACCAGAGGAACAGGGAGTGGCCGAAAACACTGAAGCTTTCTTT. It codes for CASSPEEQGVAENTEAFF.

The chain carries TRBV5-1 and TRBJ1-6; 7 nucleotides align to TRBD1. This CDR3 comprises 17 residues. The germline V gene has CDR1 SGHRS and CDR2 YFSETQ. J lost 2 bases, V lost 3 bases, and 8 bases had no gene match. CDR3 protein: CASSWGDSFTYNSPLHF. CDR3 nucleotide sequence: TGCGCCAGCAGCTGGGGGGACAGCTTTACCTATAATTCACCCCTCCACTTT.

The chain carries TRBV19 and TRBJ1-3; weak D call: TRBD1 (6 bases). Trimming cost V 6 bases and J 4 bases, with 28 bases left between them. The CDR3 consists of 19 residues. Germline V lookup: CDR1 LNHDA, CDR2 SQIVND (reference sequence). CDR3 loop: CASSRNRVGPERTGNTIYF. In nucleotides, the CDR3 is TGTGCCAGTAGCCGAAACAGGGTAGGACCCGAAAGGACGGGAAACACCATATATTTT.